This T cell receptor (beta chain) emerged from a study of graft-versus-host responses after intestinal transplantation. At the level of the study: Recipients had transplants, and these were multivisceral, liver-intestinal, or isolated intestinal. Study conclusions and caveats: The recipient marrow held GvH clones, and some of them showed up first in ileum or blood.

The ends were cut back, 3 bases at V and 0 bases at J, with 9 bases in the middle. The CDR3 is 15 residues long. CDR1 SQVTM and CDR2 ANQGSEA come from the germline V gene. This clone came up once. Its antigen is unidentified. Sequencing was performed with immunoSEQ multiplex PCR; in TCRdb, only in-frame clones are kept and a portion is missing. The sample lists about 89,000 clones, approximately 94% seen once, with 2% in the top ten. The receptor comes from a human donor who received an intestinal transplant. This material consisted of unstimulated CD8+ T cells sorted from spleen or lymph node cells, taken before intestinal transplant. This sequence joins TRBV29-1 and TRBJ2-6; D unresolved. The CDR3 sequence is CSVDDSSSGANVLTF. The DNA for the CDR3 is TGCAGCGTTGATGATTCGAGCTCTGGGGCCAACGTCCTGACTTTC.